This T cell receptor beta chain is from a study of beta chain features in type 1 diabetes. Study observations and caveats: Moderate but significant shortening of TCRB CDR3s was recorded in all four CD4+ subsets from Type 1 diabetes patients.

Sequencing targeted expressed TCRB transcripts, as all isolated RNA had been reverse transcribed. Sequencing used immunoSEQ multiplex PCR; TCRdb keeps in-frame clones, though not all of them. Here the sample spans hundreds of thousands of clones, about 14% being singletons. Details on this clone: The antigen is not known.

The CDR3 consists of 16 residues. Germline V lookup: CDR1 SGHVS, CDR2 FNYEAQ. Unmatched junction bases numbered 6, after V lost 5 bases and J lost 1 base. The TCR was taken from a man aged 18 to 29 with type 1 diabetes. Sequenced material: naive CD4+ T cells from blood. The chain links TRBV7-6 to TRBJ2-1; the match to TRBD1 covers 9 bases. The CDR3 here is CASSTTGGSSYNEQFF. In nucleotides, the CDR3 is TGTGCCAGCAGCACCACAGGGGGCTCGTCCTACAATGAGCAGTTCTTC.